This TCR beta chain derives from a study of T cell responses to AZD1222 COVID-19 vaccine. Using immunoSEQ multiplex PCR, the repertoire was profiled, and TCRdb retains in-frame clones only, with some absent. Counted here are some 96,000 clones, about 88% occurring once; the ten biggest clones make up around 1.8%. V lost 0 bases to trimming and J lost 4 bases, with 19 bases between them. The V gene's germline CDR1 is GTSNPN and CDR2 SVGIG (reference sequence). This CDR3 has 17 residues. Sequenced here: peripheral blood, sampled on day 0 of AZD1222 vaccination. This sequence joins TRBV30 and TRBJ1-3, with D perhaps matching TRBD1 (6 bases). This TCR was recovered from an adult in good health. In nucleotides, the CDR3 is TGTGCCTGGAGTGTATTTTTGGGGGCCCTAAGAGGAAACACCATATATTTT. This translates into CAWSVFLGALRGNTIYF.